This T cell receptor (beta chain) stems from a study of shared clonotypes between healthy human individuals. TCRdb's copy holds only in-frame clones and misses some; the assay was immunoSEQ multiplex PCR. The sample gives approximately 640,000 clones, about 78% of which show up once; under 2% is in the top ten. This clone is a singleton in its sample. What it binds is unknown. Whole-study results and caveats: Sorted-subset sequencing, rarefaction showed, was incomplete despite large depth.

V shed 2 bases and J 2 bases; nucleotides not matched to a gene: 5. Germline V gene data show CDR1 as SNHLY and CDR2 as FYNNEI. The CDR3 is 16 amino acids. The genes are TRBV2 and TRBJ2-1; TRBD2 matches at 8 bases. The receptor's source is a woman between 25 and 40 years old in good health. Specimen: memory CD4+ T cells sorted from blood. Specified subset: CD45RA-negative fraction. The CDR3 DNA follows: TGTGCCAGCAGTGAAAGACTAGCGACACCCTACAATGAGCAGTTCTTC. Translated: CASSERLATPYNEQFF.